This record looks at one TCR beta chain sequence and its context. The data stem from a study of blood T cell repertoires in COVID-19. Study overall: Whether acute or convalescent, the COVID-19 samples came from the United States, Italy and Spain. T cells, B-cell-depleted T cells, or PBMCs supplied cDNA or gDNA.

Germline assignment: CDR1 SGDLS and CDR2 YYNGEE. CDR3 length: 14 amino acids. Unmatched junction bases numbered 4, after V lost 5 bases and J lost 4 bases. The repertoire was sequenced with immunoSEQ multiplex PCR; TCRdb's copy has only in-frame clones and lacks some. The repertoire holds around 130,000 clones, with roughly 90% as singletons. V and J are TRBV9 and TRBJ2-7; TRBD2 matches 12 bases. This sequence originates from a man between 65 and 79 years old with active COVID-19. Sequencing was done on a sample of peripheral blood. The CDR3 bases are TGTGCCAGCAGTGGGACTAGCGGGCCGTACGAGCAGTACTTC. Translation gives CASSGTSGPYEQYF.